The sample holds many counts of the clone carrying this T cell receptor beta chain. Trimming shortened V by 5 bases and J by 16 bases, and 9 bases separated the two germline ends. Germline CDR1 SEHNR, CDR2 FQNEAQ (reference sequence). The CDR3 has 10 amino acids. The sample comes from a study of T cell repertoires in cytomegalovirus infection. TCRdb redid the calling of the reads with MiXCR, one entry per CDR3 protein. In the table there are roughly 500,000 distinct CDR3 sequences, approximately 15% of which are singletons. The specimen sequenced was CD8+ T cells from PBMCs. The sequence was collected from a human donor in good health (CMV status not recorded). Some clones in this sample may be carry-over from other donors' samples. V gene TRBV7-9 combines with J gene TRBJ1-6, with a weak D call TRBD1 (5 bases). For the CDR3, the DNA is TGTGCCAGCAGCCGGGGGTCACTCCACTTT. Translation: CASSRGSLHF.